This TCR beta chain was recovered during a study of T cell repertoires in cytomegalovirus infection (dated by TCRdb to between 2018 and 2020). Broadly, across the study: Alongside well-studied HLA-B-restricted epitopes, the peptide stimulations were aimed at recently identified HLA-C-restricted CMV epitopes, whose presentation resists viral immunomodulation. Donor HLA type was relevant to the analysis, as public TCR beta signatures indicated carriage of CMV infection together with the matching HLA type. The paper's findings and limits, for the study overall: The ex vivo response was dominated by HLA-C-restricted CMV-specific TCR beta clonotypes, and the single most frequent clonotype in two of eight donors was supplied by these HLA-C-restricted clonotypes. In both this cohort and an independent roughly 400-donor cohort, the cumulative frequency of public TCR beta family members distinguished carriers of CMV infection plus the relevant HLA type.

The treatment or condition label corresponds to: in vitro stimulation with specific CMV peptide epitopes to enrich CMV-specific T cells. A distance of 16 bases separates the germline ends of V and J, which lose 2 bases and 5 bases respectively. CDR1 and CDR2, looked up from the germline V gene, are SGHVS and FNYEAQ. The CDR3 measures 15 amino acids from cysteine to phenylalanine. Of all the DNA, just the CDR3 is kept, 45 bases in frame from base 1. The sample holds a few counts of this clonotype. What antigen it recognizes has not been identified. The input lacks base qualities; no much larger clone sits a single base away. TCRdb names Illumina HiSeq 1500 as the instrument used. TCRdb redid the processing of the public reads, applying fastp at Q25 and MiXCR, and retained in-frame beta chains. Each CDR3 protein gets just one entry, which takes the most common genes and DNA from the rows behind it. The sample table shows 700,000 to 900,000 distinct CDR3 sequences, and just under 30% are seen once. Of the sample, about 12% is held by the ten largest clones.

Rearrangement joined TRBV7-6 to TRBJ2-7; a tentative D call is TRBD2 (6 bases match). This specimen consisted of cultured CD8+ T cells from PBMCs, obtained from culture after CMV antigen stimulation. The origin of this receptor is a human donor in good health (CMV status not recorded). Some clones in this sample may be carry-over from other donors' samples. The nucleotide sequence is TGTGCCAGCAGCTTACGGGCCGCAGGGAGGAACGAGCAGTACTTC. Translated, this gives CASSLRAAGRNEQYF.